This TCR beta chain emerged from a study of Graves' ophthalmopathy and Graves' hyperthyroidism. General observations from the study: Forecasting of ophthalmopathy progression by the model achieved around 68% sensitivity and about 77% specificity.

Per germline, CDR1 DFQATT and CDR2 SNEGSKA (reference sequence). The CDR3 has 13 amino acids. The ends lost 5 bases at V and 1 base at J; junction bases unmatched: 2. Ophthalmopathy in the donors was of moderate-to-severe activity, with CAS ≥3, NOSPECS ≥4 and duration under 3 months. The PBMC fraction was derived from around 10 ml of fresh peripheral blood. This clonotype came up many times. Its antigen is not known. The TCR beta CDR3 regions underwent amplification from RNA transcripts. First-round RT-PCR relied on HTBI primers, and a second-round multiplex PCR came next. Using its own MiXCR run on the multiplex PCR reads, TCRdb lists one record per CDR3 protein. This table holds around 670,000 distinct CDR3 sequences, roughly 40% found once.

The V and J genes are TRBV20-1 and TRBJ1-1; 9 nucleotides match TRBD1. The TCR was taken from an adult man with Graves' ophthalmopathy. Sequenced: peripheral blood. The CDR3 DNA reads TGCAGTGCTGGACAGGGGACGAACACTGAAGCTTTCTTT. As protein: CSAGQGTNTEAFF.